These 10 T cell receptor beta chains were all obtained from the same sample, sequenced in a study of vaccination effects on CD4 cells after COVID-19. Which antigens these TCRs recognize remains unknown. Profiled with immunoSEQ multiplex PCR; TCRdb holds only in-frame clones, not every one. Among tens of thousands of clones listed, roughly 70% were seen once. Antigen-specific CD4+ T cells were first expanded with viral peptide pools by the ViraFEST assay and only then sequenced. Scientists isolated CD4+ T cells after an approximately 9-day culture period ended. Prior SARS-CoV-2 infection was absent in the vaccine recipients, as shown by negative nucleocapsid antibodies. The sequencing used CD4+ T cells from PBMCs cultured with SARS-CoV-2 spike peptides, collected before COVID-19 vaccination. These receptors all come from a human donor who received a COVID-19 vaccine.

The chain joins TRBV6-1 to TRBJ2-2, with D perhaps TRBD1 or TRBD2 (5 bases each). Germline values: CDR1 MNHNS, CDR2 SASEGT. There are 16 residues in the CDR3. V shed 4 bases and J shed 1 base, with 13 bases lying between them. The CDR3 sequence: CASSVMGTENTGELFF. The CDR3 nucleotides are TGTGCCAGCAGTGTTATGGGGACGGAGAACACCGGGGAGCTGTTTTTT.

The V gene is TRBV28, the J gene TRBJ2-2, with D possibly TRBD2 on 5 matching bases. The CDR3 length is 12 residues. V dropped 6 bases and J dropped 6 bases, with 8 bases sitting between them. Looked up from germline, CDR1 is MDHEN and CDR2 is SYDVKM. The CDR3 region is CASRLAPGELFF. CDR3 DNA: TGTGCCAGCAGGCTAGCCCCCGGGGAGCTGTTTTTT.

CDR3 coding DNA: TGTGCCAGCAGTGACAGGGGAGGTTTGAGGGAGTCAGCCTACGAGCAGTACTTC. Amino acids: CASSDRGGLRESAYEQYF. The rearrangement joins TRBV6-4 to TRBJ2-7, with a possible D match to TRBD2 (6 bases). There are 18 residues in the CDR3. Germline CDR1 is MRHNA and CDR2 is SNTAGT. V was shortened by 2 bases and J by 2 bases, with 22 bases between the two germline ends.

This clone was counted a few times. V is TRBV5-1 and J is TRBJ1-4; D unclear. V lost 4 bases to trimming and J lost 10 bases, with 17 bases between them. Germline CDR1 reads SGHRS; CDR2 reads YFSETQ. The CDR3 consists of 14 residues. The CDR3: CASSVRPAEGKLFF. CDR3 DNA sequence: TGCGCCAGCAGCGTACGCCCTGCGGAGGGAAAACTGTTTTTT.

This chain connects TRBV28 to TRBJ1-3; D unclear. Germline CDR1 reads MDHEN; CDR2 reads SYDVKM. V lost 10 bases to trimming and J lost 2 bases, with 15 bases between them. The CDR3 has 14 residues. The CDR3 bases are TGTGCCACCGCTTTGACCTCCCCTGGAAACACCATATATTTT. This codes for CATALTSPGNTIYF.

The rearrangement links TRBV10-3 to TRBJ2-1, with 10 bases that match TRBD1. CDR1 ENHRY and CDR2 SYGVKD come from the germline V gene. The CDR3 length is 14 residues. Trimming took 6 bases from V and 8 from J; bases not matched to a gene: 7. The CDR3 protein is CAIRTGQGEDEQFF. The DNA of the CDR3 is TGTGCCATCAGGACTGGACAGGGGGAAGATGAGCAGTTCTTC.

This clone was seen more than once but under ten times. This rearrangement joins TRBV7-3 to TRBJ1-1; D gene uncertain. The CDR3 runs 13 residues. The V gene lost 2 bases and the J gene lost 1 base, with 5 bases spanning the gap. Germline CDR1 and CDR2: SGHTA and FQGTGA. This chain's CDR3 is CASSLGTNTEAFF. The CDR3 coding sequence is TGTGCCAGCAGCTTAGGTACGAACACTGAAGCTTTCTTT.

V gene TRBV19 combines with J gene TRBJ1-5, with 10 bases matching TRBD1. There are 15 residues in the CDR3. Germline trimming cut 4 bases from V and 3 bases from J; bases unmatched to any gene: 3. Germline CDR1 LNHDA, CDR2 SQIVND (reference sequence). CDR3 protein: CASSRQGAVNQPQHF. DNA for the CDR3: TGTGCCAGTAGTAGACAGGGGGCGGTCAATCAGCCCCAGCATTTT. Complete variable domain (other parts from reference TRBV19 and TRBJ1-5): DGGITQSPKYLFRKEGQNVTLSCEQNLNHDAMYWYRQDPGQGLRLIYYSQIVNDFQKGDIAEGYSVSREKKESFPLTVTSAQKNPTAFYLCASSRQGAVNQPQHFGDGTRLSIL.

The rearrangement joins TRBV5-4 to TRBJ2-1; 8 positions agree with TRBD2. CDR3 length: 16 amino acids. Germline values: CDR1 SGHNT, CDR2 YYREEE (reference sequence). J was trimmed by 4 bases and V by 2 bases; bases with no gene match: 8. CDR3 nucleotide sequence: TGTGCCAGCAGCTTCCCCAGCGGGGGAAATTACAATGAGCAGTTCTTC. Protein sequence: CASSFPSGGNYNEQFF. Combining the CDR3 with reference TRBV5-4 and TRBJ2-1 gives the whole variable domain ETGVTQSPTHLIKTRGQQVTLRCSSQSGHNTVSWYQQALGQGPQFIFQYYREEENGRGNFPPRFSGLQFPNYSSELNVNALELDDSALYLCASSFPSGGNYNEQFFGPGTRLTVL.

This chain connects TRBV6-6 to TRBJ2-7; D may be TRBD1 or TRBD2 (6 bases each). With 5 bases removed from V and 1 base from J, the gap between germline ends came to 21 bases. The CDR3 covers 17 residues. Germline CDR1 is MNHNY and CDR2 is SVGAGI (reference sequence). The CDR3 DNA follows: TGTGCCAGCAGTCGAGGAGGGGGAACCGCTTCGTCCTACGAGCAGTACTTC. Protein product: CASSRGGGTASSYEQYF.